A single sample is the source of the 29 T cell receptor beta chains below, sequenced in a study of T cells in Graves' hyperthyroidism and ophthalmopathy (dated by TCRdb to about 2019). To prepare the library, multiplex PCR was applied. The instrument was an Illumina HiSeq 2000. The TCR beta CDR3 regions were amplified from the RNA transcripts. For the first round of RT-PCR on the TCR CDR3, the HTBI primer set was used together with the Qiagen OneStep RT-PCR kit. In-frame beta chains were kept once TCRdb had trimmed the public reads at Q25 with fastp and called clones with MiXCR. Rows merge per CDR3 protein into single entries with the most common DNA and genes. A total of roughly 300,000 distinct CDR3 sequences appear in this sample, roughly a fifth of them only once. Less than 65% of the sample rests with the top ten. The sample comprised blood. Every receptor here comes from a woman aged 45-65 years with Graves' hyperthyroidism.

This clonotype was observed a few times. The chain is built from TRBV7-3 and TRBJ2-6; 7 nucleotides align to TRBD1. Losses at the gene ends were 0 bases for V and 2 bases for J; bases not matched to a gene: 1. Germline CDR1 is SGHTA and CDR2 is FQGTGA. CDR3 size: 16 residues. CDR3 DNA sequence: TGTGCCAGCAGCTTAACCCAGGGGGCTGGGGCCAACGTCCTGACTTTC. Translating it yields CASSLTQGAGANVLTF.

This clonotype was detected only a few times. The genes are TRBV9 and TRBJ2-3; 8 nucleotides match TRBD2. J was trimmed by 6 bases and V by 1 base; bases with no gene match: 10. The V gene's germline CDR1 is SGDLS and CDR2 YYNGEE. CDR3 length: 16 amino acids. For the CDR3, the DNA is TGTGCCAGCAGCGTAAGCGGTGTAGCGGGGCATGATACGCAGTATTTT. Its translation is CASSVSGVAGHDTQYF.

This clonotype was seen a few times. This rearrangement joins TRBV14 to TRBJ2-1; D may be TRBD1 (6 bases). The V gene lost 8 bases and the J gene lost 8 bases, with 19 bases spanning the gap. The CDR3 runs 14 residues. Germline V lookup: CDR1 SGHDN, CDR2 FVKESK. CDR3 protein: CASAEWGHSDEQFF. The CDR3 region has the DNA TGTGCCAGCGCTGAGTGGGGACATTCGGATGAGCAGTTCTTC. Using reference TRBV14 and TRBJ2-1 for the parts outside the CDR3, the full variable domain is EAGVTQFPSHSVIEKGQTVTLRCDPISGHDNLYWYRRVMGKEIKFLLHFVKESKQDESGMPNNRFLAERTGGTYSTLKVQPAELEDSGVYFCASAEWGHSDEQFFGPGTRLTVL.

In this sample, this clonotype turned up a few times. The chain has TRBV7-9 and TRBJ2-7; 9 positions agree with TRBD1. The length of the CDR3 is 15 residues. Unmatched junction bases numbered 8, after V lost 5 bases and J lost 3 bases. Germline values: CDR1 SEHNR, CDR2 FQNEAQ (reference sequence). The CDR3 bases are TGTGCCAGCAGCCCCGGGACAGGGACGCACTACGAGCAGTACTTC. Translating gives CASSPGTGTHYEQYF.

CDR3 in DNA: TGTGCCAGCAGAAACCGGGCGGTACCCGGACTAGCGGGAAGCTACAATGAGCAGTTCTTC. It encodes CASRNRAVPGLAGSYNEQFF. J is TRBJ2-1 and V is TRBV2; 12 bases agree with TRBD2. CDR3 length equals 20 residues. The germline gives CDR1 SNHLY, CDR2 FYNNEI. Trimming removed 6 bases from V and 3 bases from J; junction bases left unmatched: 18.

The V and J genes are TRBV14 and TRBJ1-4; D is unresolved. CDR1 is SGHDN and CDR2 is FVKESK in the germline V gene. Trimming removed 1 base at V and 10 bases at J, with 13 bases between. This CDR3 spans 14 amino acids. The CDR3 DNA sequence: TGTGCCAGCAGCCAAGGTATCGGAGAGGGAAAACTGTTTTTT. This codes for CASSQGIGEGKLFF.

This clonotype was picked up many times. The genes are TRBV20-1 and TRBJ1-2; 8 bases are a match to TRBD1. Germline V gene sequence: CDR1 DFQATT, CDR2 SNEGSKA (reference sequence). This CDR3 spans 15 amino acids. J lost 6 bases, V lost 6 bases, and 15 bases had no gene match. This CDR3 is CSADGQGRGLHGYTF. The CDR3 region has the DNA TGCAGTGCCGACGGACAGGGACGGGGGTTACATGGCTACACCTTC.

The chain employs TRBV2 and TRBJ1-5, with D perhaps matching TRBD1 (6 bases). This CDR3 has 15 amino acids. Looked up from germline, CDR1 is SNHLY and CDR2 is FYNNEI. V dropped 7 bases and J dropped 0 bases, with 13 bases sitting between them. The CDR3 region is CASKTGLNSNQPQHF. DNA of the CDR3: TGTGCCAGCAAGACAGGTCTCAATAGCAATCAGCCCCAGCATTTT.

This clonotype was counted many times. The V gene is TRBV6-5, the J gene TRBJ2-7; 7 positions agree with TRBD1. The CDR3 consists of 16 residues. Germline V gene sequence: CDR1 MNHEY, CDR2 SVGAGI. Germline trimming cut 0 bases from V and 2 bases from J; bases unmatched to any gene: 7. CDR3 sequence reads: CASSYSWDSPTYEQYF. The CDR3 nucleotides are TGTGCCAGCAGTTACTCCTGGGACAGCCCAACCTACGAGCAGTACTTC.

The J gene is TRBJ2-1, the V gene TRBV2; 7 positions agree with TRBD1. Germline values: CDR1 SNHLY, CDR2 FYNNEI. The CDR3 is made up of 14 amino acids. The ends lost 5 bases at V and 2 bases at J; junction bases unmatched: 3. CDR3 in amino acids: CASSHRGPYNEQFF. DNA for the CDR3: TGTGCCAGCAGTCACAGGGGCCCCTACAATGAGCAGTTCTTC.

With respect to this clonotype: Sequence at one end of the junction differs from germline and may be a read error. CDR3 bases: TGTGCCAGCAGGGCAGCCATGAACATTGAAGCTTTCTTT. It yields the protein CASRAAMNIEAFF. The V and J genes are TRBV7-6 and TRBJ1-1, with unresolved D. CDR3 size: 13 residues. CDR1 and CDR2 (germline): SGHVS, FNYEAQ. Based on the CDR3 plus reference TRBV7-6 and TRBJ1-1, the full variable domain is GAGVSQSPRYKVTKRGQDVALRCDPISGHVSLYWYRQALGQGPEFLTYFNYEAQQDKSGLPNDRFSAERPEGSISTLTIQRTEQRDSAMYRCASRAAMNIEAFFGQGTRLTVV.

This clonotype was seen many times. This rearrangement joins TRBV7-3 to TRBJ1-2, with a weak D call TRBD1 (6 bases). Trimming took 5 bases from V and 5 from J, leaving 21 bases between them. The CDR3 length is 16 residues. Germline loops: CDR1 SGHTA, CDR2 FQGTGA. The CDR3 DNA sequence: TGTGCCAGCAGCCCCGGGACACCCTACGAGGGATATGGCTACACCTTC. This sequence encodes CASSPGTPYEGYGYTF.

This sequence joins TRBV27 and TRBJ2-6; 10 positions agree with TRBD1. The germline CDR1 and CDR2 sequences are MNHEY and SMNVEV (reference sequence). The CDR3 has 19 residues. J lost 0 bases, V lost 8 bases, and 13 bases had no gene match. The CDR3 here is CASLDRDRGLNSGANVLTF. CDR3 in DNA: TGTGCCAGCCTTGACCGGGACAGGGGCCTGAACTCTGGGGCCAACGTCCTGACTTTC.

The V gene is TRBV28, the J gene TRBJ2-2; TRBD1 or TRBD2 may be the D gene (5 bases each). Germline lookup yields CDR1 MDHEN and CDR2 SYDVKM. V was pared by 5 bases and J by 4 bases, with 5 bases between. The CDR3 is made up of 12 amino acids. CDR3 bases: TGTGCCAGCAGTGGGGGCACCGGGGAGCTGTTTTTT. Its protein is CASSGGTGELFF.

This clonotype was found many times. The chain carries TRBV27 and TRBJ2-7, with 9 bases identical to TRBD1. The CDR3 consists of 15 residues. The V segment lost 2 bases and the J segment 6 bases; nucleotides outside the gene matches: 8. CDR1 and CDR2 (germline): MNHEY, SMNVEV (reference sequence). CDR3 sequence reads: CASSLIGTGQGEQYF. For the CDR3, the DNA is TGTGCCAGCAGTTTAATCGGGACAGGGCAGGGCGAGCAGTACTTC.

This clonotype was seen ten or more times. V usage is TRBV20-1 and J usage is TRBJ2-7; 9 bases map to TRBD2. Germline V lookup: CDR1 DFQATT, CDR2 SNEGSKA (reference sequence). This CDR3 is 14 amino acids long. Losses at the gene ends were 7 bases for V and 2 bases for J; bases not matched to a gene: 9. The CDR3: CSGLGGRAPYEQYF. Written as DNA, the CDR3 is TGCAGTGGCCTGGGCGGGAGGGCCCCCTACGAGCAGTACTTC.

The CDR3 nucleotides are TGTGCCAGCAGTACACAGGGGGCCACTAATGAAAAACTGTTTTTT. Its protein product is CASSTQGATNEKLFF. V is TRBV12-3 or TRBV12-4 and J is TRBJ1-4; 9 bases map to TRBD1. J gave up 2 bases and V 5 bases, and 3 bases lay outside the gene matches. The CDR3 is made up of 15 amino acids.

On this clonotype: A read error may account for a junction end that differs from germline. The chain combines TRBV5-6 with TRBJ2-2; TRBD2 matches 8 bases. Germline loops: CDR1 SGHDT, CDR2 YYEEEE. The CDR3 contains 16 residues. The CDR3: CASSLSGRGNTRELFF. The CDR3 DNA follows: TGTGCCAGCAGCTTGAGCGGGAGAGGTAACACCAGGGAGCTGTTTTTT.

The chain links TRBV6-2 or TRBV6-3 to TRBJ1-5; D ambiguous. V lost 5 bases and J lost 2, with 13 bases in between. The CDR3 contains 15 residues. The germline V gene encodes CDR1 MNHEY and CDR2 SVGEGT. The CDR3 loop is CASSPRLRGNQPQHF. CDR3 DNA sequence: TGTGCCAGCAGTCCCCGCCTAAGGGGCAATCAGCCCCAGCATTTT.

This clonotype has a count of ten or more. The chain uses TRBV5-1 and TRBJ1-2, with D perhaps TRBD1 (6 bases). Trimming pared 6 bases from V and 6 bases from J, leaving 15 bases between. From germline, CDR1 is SGHRS and CDR2 YFSETQ. The CDR3 is made up of 13 amino acids. CDR3 loop: CASTFGSGDGYTF. CDR3 in DNA: TGCGCCAGCACCTTTGGATCAGGGGATGGCTACACCTTC.

This clonotype has at least ten counts. The chain employs TRBV27 and TRBJ2-2; D tentatively reads TRBD1 or TRBD2 (5 bases each). The CDR3 is 16 residues long. With 4 bases removed from V and 8 bases from J, the gap between germline ends came to 20 bases. The germline CDR1 and CDR2 sequences are MNHEY and SMNVEV (reference sequence). Written as DNA, the CDR3 is TGTGCCAGCAGTTCCATGCCCGGGACCACTGTAGGGGAGCTGTTTTTT. Encoded protein: CASSSMPGTTVGELFF.

This clonotype was found many times. The chain uses TRBV6-1 and TRBJ2-3, with a tentative D call TRBD1 (7 bases). CDR3 size: 17 residues. The V end was cut by 10 bases, the J end by 4 bases, with 27 bases between. Germline-derived CDR1 and CDR2 are MNHNS and SASEGT. The CDR3 loop is CATSYRRGPRGADTQYF. DNA of the CDR3: TGTGCCACCTCTTACAGGAGGGGCCCCAGGGGGGCAGATACGCAGTATTTT.

The chain links TRBV27 to TRBJ1-3; D gene uncertain. Trimming took 6 bases from V and 0 from J, leaving 6 bases between them. The V gene's germline CDR1 is MNHEY and CDR2 SMNVEV (reference sequence). This CDR3 has 13 amino acids. The CDR3 protein is CASRGSSGNTIYF. The CDR3 region has the DNA TGTGCCAGCAGGGGAAGCTCTGGAAACACCATATATTTT.

This clonotype has a count of ten or more. The rearrangement joins TRBV20-1 to TRBJ2-7; D is uncertain. The CDR3 is made up of 14 amino acids. Per the germline V gene, CDR1 is DFQATT and CDR2 is SNEGSKA (reference sequence). The germline V and J ends were trimmed by 0 bases and 3 bases, with 12 bases remaining between them. The CDR3 DNA reads as TGCAGTGCTAGAGATAGACTGGTATACTACGAGCAGTACTTC. Protein product: CSARDRLVYYEQYF.

This chain connects TRBV3-1 to TRBJ1-2, with D uncertain. The germline CDR1 and CDR2 sequences are LGHDT and YNNKEL (reference sequence). The germline V and J ends were trimmed by 3 bases and 4 bases, with 18 bases remaining between them. This CDR3 comprises 16 residues. This CDR3 is CASSQATLREGYGYTF. The CDR3 nucleotides read TGTGCCAGCAGCCAGGCGACGCTCCGGGAGGGCTATGGCTACACCTTC. Based on the CDR3 plus reference TRBV3-1 and TRBJ1-2, the full variable domain is DTAVSQTPKYLVTQMGNDKSIKCEQNLGHDTMYWYKQDSKKFLKIMFSYNNKELIINETVPNRFSPKSPDKAHLNLHINSLELGDSAVYFCASSQATLREGYGYTFGSGTRLTVV.

The table lists this clonotype with a count of one. The V call is TRBV7-8, the J call TRBJ2-5; either TRBD1 or TRBD2 may fit D (6 bases each). This CDR3 region has 14 residues. Trimming took off 1 base at V and 4 bases at J, with 10 bases between the two ends. The germline V gene has CDR1 SGHVS and CDR2 FQNEAQ. The CDR3 DNA is TGTGCCAGCAGCTTAGATGGGGGGCTAGAGACCCAGTACTTC. As protein: CASSLDGGLETQYF.

V and J are TRBV29-1 and TRBJ2-7, with 9 bases lining up with TRBD1. J gave up 0 bases and V 0 bases, and 3 bases lay outside the gene matches. Germline V gene sequence: CDR1 SQVTM, CDR2 ANQGSEA. The CDR3 loop spans 15 amino acids. CDR3 coding DNA: TGCAGCGTTGAAGACCCGGACAGGGGCTCCTACGAGCAGTACTTC. It specifies CSVEDPDRGSYEQYF.

The rearrangement links TRBV12-3 or TRBV12-4 to TRBJ2-3; TRBD2 aligns across 7 bases. Trimming cost V 4 bases and J 1 base; bases outside gene matches: 5. There are 15 residues in the CDR3. CDR3 loop: CASSSTSSGTDTQYF. The CDR3, as DNA: TGTGCCAGCAGTTCGACTAGCAGCGGCACAGATACGCAGTATTTT.

This clonotype was counted a few times. The V gene is TRBV19, the J gene TRBJ2-1; 10 bases map to TRBD2. Germline-derived CDR1 and CDR2 are LNHDA and SQIVND (reference sequence). The CDR3 covers 14 residues. V gave up 10 bases and J gave up 7 bases; unmatched junction bases: 10. CDR3 in amino acids: CATLSGGAGNEQFF. The CDR3 region has the DNA TGTGCCACCCTAAGCGGGGGGGCGGGAAATGAGCAGTTCTTC.